The next 10 T cell receptor beta chains were all read from a single sample in a study of blood T cell repertoires in COVID-19. The assay was immunoSEQ multiplex PCR, and TCRdb's table has in-frame clones only and misses some. Of more than 95,000 clones in the sample, 75% to 85% were seen once. Sequencing input: peripheral blood. Receptors originate from a man aged 40-49 years with active or convalescent COVID-19.

The chain uses TRBV19 and TRBJ1-6, with TRBD1 matching 7 bases. Per the germline V gene, CDR1 is LNHDA and CDR2 is SQIVND (reference sequence). J gave up 7 bases and V 6 bases, and 6 bases lay outside the gene matches. This CDR3 contains 14 residues. CDR3 protein: CASRTGVGNSPLHF. CDR3 nucleotide sequence: TGTGCCAGTAGAACAGGGGTGGGAAATTCACCCCTCCACTTT.

The chain is built from TRBV14 and TRBJ1-1; the D gene is possibly TRBD1 (5 bases). Trimming pared 4 bases from V and 5 bases from J, leaving 11 bases between. CDR3 length: 13 amino acids. CDR1 and CDR2 (germline): SGHDN, FVKESK. CDR3 bases: TGTGCCAGCAGCCTCGGTCGGGGGACTGAAGCTTTCTTT. Translated: CASSLGRGTEAFF.

The rearrangement uses TRBV11-2 and TRBJ2-1; D is ambiguous. Germline loops: CDR1 SGHAT, CDR2 FQNNGV. The CDR3 contains 13 residues. Trimming shortened V by 1 base and J by 4 bases, and 5 bases separated the two germline ends. The CDR3 DNA reads TGTGCCAGCAGCTTAGCGACTTACAATGAGCAGTTCTTC. This codes for CASSLATYNEQFF. The full variable domain, with the rest looked up from reference TRBV11-2 and TRBJ2-1, is EAGVAQSPRYKIIEKRQSVAFWCNPISGHATLYWYQQILGQGPKLLIQFQNNGVVDDSQLPKDRFSAERLKGVDSTLKIQPAKLEDSAVYLCASSLATYNEQFFGPGTRLTVL.

The rearrangement joins TRBV5-1 to TRBJ2-1; unclear D gene. This CDR3 comprises 14 residues. Per the germline V gene, CDR1 is SGHRS and CDR2 is YFSETQ. Trimming pared 2 bases from V and 9 bases from J, leaving 15 bases between. CDR3 sequence: CASSLGFGEGEQFF. In nucleotides, the CDR3 is TGCGCCAGCAGCTTAGGTTTCGGAGAAGGTGAGCAGTTCTTC.

The genes are TRBV28 and TRBJ1-5, with 9 bases fitting TRBD1. The CDR3 is made up of 14 amino acids. CDR1 and CDR2 from the germline V gene are MDHEN and SYDVKM. V lost 6 bases, J lost 4 bases, and 4 bases stayed unmatched. CDR3 residues: CASRTGGRNQPQHF. CDR3 coding DNA: TGTGCCAGCAGGACAGGGGGTCGGAATCAGCCCCAGCATTTT.

The chain recombines TRBV27 with TRBJ1-6; no firm D call. Germline V lookup: CDR1 MNHEY, CDR2 SMNVEV (reference sequence). Trimming pared 2 bases from V and 8 bases from J, leaving 25 bases between. This CDR3 has 19 amino acids. This chain's CDR3 is CASSLPIFPPHGEHSPLHF. CDR3 DNA: TGTGCCAGCAGTTTACCCATCTTCCCCCCCCACGGTGAGCATTCACCCCTCCACTTT.

The chain combines TRBV18 with TRBJ2-3; TRBD2 agrees at 8 bases. The CDR3 is 18 residues long. Germline loops: CDR1 KGHSH, CDR2 LQKENI. Trimming cost V 2 bases and J 3 bases; bases outside gene matches: 13. The CDR3 DNA sequence: TGTGCCAGCTCACCAACCGCCTTTGGCGGGGGGTCGACAGATACGCAGTATTTT. Its translation: CASSPTAFGGGSTDTQYF.

The CDR3 region is CASSLTANTGELFF. The CDR3 DNA reads as TGTGCCAGCAGTCTGACAGCGAACACCGGGGAGCTGTTTTTT. The chain is built from TRBV7-8 and TRBJ2-2; TRBD1 is a possible D gene (5 bases). CDR3 length equals 14 residues. Trimming removed 6 bases at V and 0 bases at J, with 8 bases between. Germline CDR1 reads SGHVS; CDR2 reads FQNEAQ.

The chain is built from TRBV7-9 and TRBJ1-4; D not certain. Germline CDR1 is SEHNR and CDR2 is FQNEAQ (reference sequence). The CDR3 extends over 13 amino acids. Trimming removed 7 bases from V and 4 bases from J, with 10 bases in between. The CDR3 DNA is TGTGCCAGCAAAGGTAGCCTTAATGAAAAACTGTTTTTT. Encoded protein: CASKGSLNEKLFF.

The chain recombines TRBV7-3 with TRBJ2-1; D might be TRBD1 (6 bases). CDR1 and CDR2 (germline): SGHTA, FQGTGA. The CDR3 covers 16 residues. V was trimmed by 4 bases and J by 3 bases, leaving 16 bases between them. CDR3 amino acids: CASSSTQGSLYNEQFF. CDR3 coding DNA: TGTGCCAGCAGCTCCACCCAGGGGTCCCTCTACAATGAGCAGTTCTTC.